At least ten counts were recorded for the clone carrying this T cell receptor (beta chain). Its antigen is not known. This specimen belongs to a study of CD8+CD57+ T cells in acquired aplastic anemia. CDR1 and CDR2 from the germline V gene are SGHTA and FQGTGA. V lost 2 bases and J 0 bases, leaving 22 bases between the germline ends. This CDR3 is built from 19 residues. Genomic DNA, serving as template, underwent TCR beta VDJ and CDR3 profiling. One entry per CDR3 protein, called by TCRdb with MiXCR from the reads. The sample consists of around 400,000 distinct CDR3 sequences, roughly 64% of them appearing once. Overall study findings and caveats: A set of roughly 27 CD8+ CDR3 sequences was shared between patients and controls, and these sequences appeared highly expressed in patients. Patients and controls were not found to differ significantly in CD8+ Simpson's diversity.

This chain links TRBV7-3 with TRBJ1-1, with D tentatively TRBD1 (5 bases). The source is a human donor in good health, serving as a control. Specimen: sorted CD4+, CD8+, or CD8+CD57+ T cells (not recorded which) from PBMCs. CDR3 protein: CASSLEGTGDLTVNTEAFF. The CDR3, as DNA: TGTGCCAGCAGCTTAGAGGGGACCGGGGACCTGACGGTGAACACTGAAGCTTTCTTT.